A selection of T cell receptor beta chains follows, all from one sample in a study of shared clonotypes between healthy human individuals. Sequenced by immunoSEQ multiplex PCR; TCRdb stores in-frame clones only, minus some. The sample has about 2.2 million clones, about 92% seen once. The sequencing input was naive CD8+ T cells from PBMCs. These receptors came from a man between 18 and 29 years old in good health. Some clones in this sample may be carry-over from other donors' samples. Both conserved end residues are part of each CDR3.

V gene: TRBV9
J gene: TRBJ2-2
CDR3 protein: CASSVLRGAGELFF

V gene: TRBV7-2
J gene: TRBJ1-1
CDR3 protein: CASSLDGSTEAFF

V gene: TRBV28
J gene: TRBJ2-7
CDR3 protein: CATSSGPNSYEQYF

V gene: TRBV29-1
J gene: TRBJ1-1
CDR3 protein: CSAITPNTEAFF

V gene: TRBV7-6
J gene: TRBJ2-3
CDR3 protein: CASSQPGTRRSTDTQYF

V gene: TRBV9
J gene: TRBJ1-1
CDR3 protein: CASSVTGRTNTEAFF

V gene: TRBV4-1
J gene: TRBJ2-7
CDR3 protein: CASSQDRATYEQYF

V gene: TRBV7-8
J gene: TRBJ1-3
CDR3 protein: CASSLTGFGNTIYF

V gene: TRBV7-9
J gene: TRBJ2-5
CDR3 protein: CASSNVGVRETQYF

V gene: TRBV14
J gene: TRBJ2-7
CDR3 protein: CASSQESWDRVRNEQYF

V gene: TRBV9
J gene: TRBJ2-2
CDR3 protein: CASSPGADTGELFF

V gene: TRBV5-1
J gene: TRBJ2-7
CDR3 protein: CASSLVGDSAYEQYF

V gene: TRBV4-2
J gene: TRBJ1-1
CDR3 protein: CASSQDFGSPEAFF

V gene: TRBV19
J gene: TRBJ2-5
CDR3 protein: CASSMDDRVGETQYF

V gene: TRBV6-1
J gene: TRBJ1-4
CDR3 protein: CASSEAGRRNEKLFF

V gene: TRBV5-5
J gene: TRBJ1-1
CDR3 protein: CASSLGVDTEAFF

V gene: TRBV2
J gene: TRBJ2-3
CDR3 protein: CASSERVVSTDTQYF

V gene: TRBV9
J gene: TRBJ2-1
CDR3 protein: CAKEGAGNYNEQFF

V gene: TRBV6-8
J gene: TRBJ2-2
CDR3 protein: CAREQGANTGELFF

V gene: TRBV27
J gene: TRBJ2-1
CDR3 protein: CASGDGYNEQFF

V gene: TRBV11-2
J gene: TRBJ2-1
CDR3 protein: CASSLVTGGNEQFF

V gene: TRBV27
J gene: TRBJ2-7
CDR3 protein: CASSLGTSGIGEQYF

V gene: TRBV4-1
J gene: TRBJ1-2
CDR3 protein: CASSPRDRDNYGYTF

V gene: TRBV4-3
J gene: TRBJ2-1
CDR3 protein: CASSQDGLGNEQFF

V gene: TRBV29-1
J gene: TRBJ1-1
CDR3 protein: CSVEDGGENTEAFF

V gene: TRBV27
J gene: TRBJ2-1
CDR3 protein: CASSFSGPRNEQFF

V gene: TRBV28
J gene: TRBJ1-2
CDR3 protein: CASLGGGGESYGYTF

V gene: TRBV7-2
J gene: TRBJ1-2
CDR3 protein: CASSWTPGGYTF

V gene: TRBV27
J gene: TRBJ2-7
CDR3 protein: CASSSRDSWNEQYF

V gene: TRBV23-1
J gene: TRBJ2-7
CDR3 protein: CASSQSPGQGTAQRSYEQYF

V gene: TRBV7-7
J gene: TRBJ2-7
CDR3 protein: CASSSRSLSYEQYF

V gene: TRBV11-2
J gene: .
CDR3 protein: CASSLSGGQGAYEQYF

V gene: TRBV23-1
J gene: TRBJ2-1
CDR3 protein: CASSEPGRDLNEQFF

V gene: TRBV14
J gene: TRBJ1-2
CDR3 protein: CASSLTGQFNYGYTF

V gene: TRBV27
J gene: TRBJ2-7
CDR3 protein: CASSPILRLYEQYF

V gene: TRBV5-4
J gene: TRBJ1-5
CDR3 protein: CASSLPNQPQHF

V gene: TRBV5-1
J gene: TRBJ2-6
CDR3 protein: CASSFNTGGANVLTF

V gene: TRBV7-9
J gene: TRBJ2-7
CDR3 protein: CASSGGVGEQYF